This T cell receptor beta chain appears in the sequencing data of a study of cytomegalovirus exposure and HLA in healthy donors. With respect to this clone: Antigen unknown.

Findings of the study overall: As a later analysis showed, several of the most significant clusters appeared to be linked to common viral pathogens.

PCR used 60 Vbeta primers and 13 Jbeta primers. Sequenced by immunoSEQ multiplex PCR; TCRdb stores in-frame clones only, minus some. The sample consists of 150,000 to 200,000 clones, roughly 80% of them appearing once. The source of this sequence is a female donor in good health and CMV-seronegative. Material for sequencing was PBMCs.

The CDR3: CASRPGQGQYNEQFF. The CDR3 region has the DNA TGTGCCAGCAGACCGGGACAGGGCCAGTACAATGAGCAGTTCTTC. V is TRBV2 and J is TRBJ2-1; TRBD1 agrees at 9 bases. The CDR3 extends over 15 amino acids. The germline V gene has CDR1 SNHLY and CDR2 FYNNEI. With 6 bases clipped from V and 4 bases from J, the junction kept 7 bases outside the gene matches.